The TCR beta chain under discussion was sequenced for a study of cytomegalovirus exposure and HLA in healthy donors. Primers included in the PCR were 60 Vbeta and 13 Jbeta primers. Sequencing used immunoSEQ multiplex PCR; TCRdb keeps in-frame clones, though not all of them. This table has 110,000 to 150,000 clones, more than 7.5% appearing once. V lost 3 bases and J 10 bases, leaving 12 bases between the germline ends. The CDR3 is 11 residues long. Germline loops: CDR1 GTSNPN, CDR2 SVGIG (reference sequence). The V call is TRBV30, the J call TRBJ1-1; perhaps TRBD1 as D (6 bases). The clonotype was recovered from a man aged 45-65 years in good health and CMV-seronegative. Input material: PBMCs. The CDR3 DNA reads as TGTGCCTGGAGCCACAGGGAATCAGCTTTCTTT. Amino acid sequence: CAWSHRESAFF.